Listed here are 23 T cell receptor beta chains from one sample, sequenced in a study of T cells in tumors after PD-1 blockade. Using immunoSEQ multiplex PCR, the repertoire was profiled, and TCRdb retains in-frame clones only, with some absent. The data show 23,000 or so clones, with about 82% seen just once and less than 15% held by the top ten. The material was PBMCs, obtained after anti-PD-1 treatment. The receptors were sampled from a human donor with basal cell carcinoma.

The rearrangement uses TRBV5-4 and TRBJ2-5; weak D call: TRBD2 (5 bases). Trimming took off 6 bases at V and 5 bases at J, with 14 bases between the two ends. CDR1 and CDR2 (germline): SGHNT, YYREEE (reference sequence). The CDR3 is 13 amino acids. CDR3 sequence: CASIAAREETQYF. The CDR3 DNA reads TGTGCCAGCATCGCCGCGAGGGAGGAGACCCAGTACTTC. Full variable domain (outside the CDR3, taken from reference TRBV5-4 and TRBJ2-5): ETGVTQSPTHLIKTRGQQVTLRCSSQSGHNTVSWYQQALGQGPQFIFQYYREEENGRGNFPPRFSGLQFPNYSSELNVNALELDDSALYLCASIAAREETQYFGPGTRLLVL.

Only one count was recorded for this clone. This rearrangement joins TRBV19 to TRBJ2-2; 11 bases align to TRBD2. Germline lookup yields CDR1 LNHDA and CDR2 SQIVND (reference sequence). The V gene end was trimmed by 5 bases and the J gene end by 7 bases; junction bases not matched to a gene: 12. CDR3 length equals 17 residues. CDR3 protein: CASSAPSGGTLGGELFF. CDR3 DNA sequence: TGTGCCAGTAGTGCTCCTAGCGGGGGGACCCTCGGCGGGGAGCTGTTTTTT.

CDR3 sequence: CSVEESTDTQYF. The CDR3 region has the DNA TGCAGCGTTGAAGAGAGTACAGATACGCAGTATTTT. V usage is TRBV29-1 and J usage is TRBJ2-3, with no clear D. Trimming left V 0 bases short and J 3 bases short, with 4 bases between. This CDR3 has 12 amino acids. Per germline, CDR1 SQVTM and CDR2 ANQGSEA.

The rearrangement uses TRBV19 and TRBJ2-7, with D perhaps TRBD1 or TRBD2 (5 bases each). Germline-derived CDR1 and CDR2 are LNHDA and SQIVND (reference sequence). Trimming took 3 bases from V and 7 from J, leaving 13 bases between them. This CDR3 has 13 amino acids. CDR3 loop: CASSISGTSEQYF. Here the CDR3 DNA reads TGTGCCAGTAGTATTTCAGGGACCTCGGAGCAGTACTTC.

The J gene is TRBJ1-1, the V gene TRBV12-3 or TRBV12-4; unclear D gene. Deletions cut 3 bases from V and 1 base from J, with 3 bases between. The CDR3 runs 12 residues. This CDR3 is CASSFRNTEAFF. CDR3 DNA sequence: TGTGCCAGCAGTTTCAGGAACACTGAAGCTTTCTTT.

The chain combines TRBV5-4 with TRBJ1-1; TRBD1 aligns across 10 bases. Germline CDR1 and CDR2: SGHNT and YYREEE (reference sequence). Trimming cost V 4 bases and J 14 bases; bases outside gene matches: 8. This CDR3 contains 12 residues. This chain's CDR3 is CASSPGQGVTFF. The CDR3 DNA reads as TGTGCCAGCAGCCCCGGACAGGGGGTGACCTTCTTT.

This chain joins TRBV30 and TRBJ1-1; 8 bases line up with TRBD1. J gave up 4 bases and V 3 bases, and 10 bases lay outside the gene matches. The germline V gene encodes CDR1 GTSNPN and CDR2 SVGIG (reference sequence). The CDR3 has 15 amino acids. CDR3 sequence: CAWRPGTGGTTEAFF. CDR3 in DNA: TGTGCCTGGAGGCCTGGGACAGGCGGGACCACTGAAGCTTTCTTT.

This chain connects TRBV6-5 to TRBJ2-7; 11 positions match TRBD2. J gave up 4 bases and V 6 bases, and 8 bases lay outside the gene matches. CDR3 size: 15 residues. Germline lookup yields CDR1 MNHEY and CDR2 SVGAGI. CDR3 sequence (DNA): TGTGCCAGCAGCTTACTAGCGGGGGCAGGGTACGAGCAGTACTTC. As protein: CASSLLAGAGYEQYF.

CDR3 DNA: TGTGCCAGCAGTGAGGGACAGGGAAGGCAGTATTTT. Encoded protein: CASSEGQGRQYF. This sequence joins TRBV6-4 and TRBJ2-3; TRBD1 aligns across 9 bases. Germline V gene sequence: CDR1 MRHNA, CDR2 SNTAGT. The CDR3 has 12 amino acids. Trimming cost V 3 bases and J 11 bases; bases outside gene matches: 3.

The chain recombines TRBV21-1 with TRBJ2-1; the table calls TRBD2, which could not be checked here. TRBV21-1 corresponds to a pseudogene. This CDR3 has 16 residues. The CDR3 loop is CASSSRGGGDWNEQFF. The CDR3 DNA is TGTGCCAGCAGCTCCCGGGGCGGGGGGGACTGGAATGAGCAGTTCTTC.

There are a few counts of this clone. This rearrangement joins TRBV4-2 to TRBJ2-1, with 14 bases matching TRBD2. V lost 1 base to trimming and J lost 3 bases; unmatched junction nucleotides: 8. The CDR3 covers 19 residues. CDR1 and CDR2 from the germline V gene are LGHNA and YNFKEQ. DNA of the CDR3: TGTGCCAGCAGCCAAGTGCCCCCCGGACTAGCGGGGGGCTACAATGAGCAGTTCTTC. Protein: CASSQVPPGLAGGYNEQFF.

In this sample, this clone turned up a few times. J is TRBJ2-7 and V is TRBV11-3, with a possible D match to TRBD2 (6 bases). V lost 5 bases to trimming and J lost 2 bases, with 10 bases between them. CDR1 and CDR2 (germline): SGHNT, YENEEA. CDR3 length equals 13 residues. The CDR3 DNA is TGTGCCAGCAGCGCCCGCGGGACCTACGAGCAGTACTTC. This sequence encodes CASSARGTYEQYF.

CDR3 sequence (DNA): TGTGCCACCAGCAGGGAGGGTACAGCGGCCTCTGGAAACACCATATATTTT. Protein product: CATSREGTAASGNTIYF. The chain has TRBV15 and TRBJ1-3; D gene unclear. Trimming removed 3 bases at V and 0 bases at J, with 15 bases between. The CDR3 contains 17 residues. Germline CDR1 LNHNV, CDR2 YYDKDF (reference sequence).

This clone was observed a few times. The chain employs TRBV5-1 and TRBJ1-1; no firm D call. This CDR3 is built from 12 residues. CDR1 and CDR2 (germline): SGHRS, YFSETQ. V shed 2 bases and J shed 5 bases, with 7 bases lying between them. CDR3 bases: TGCGCCAGCAGCTTTGGGGATACTGAAGCTTTCTTT. It translates to CASSFGDTEAFF.

CDR3 residues: CASSSTGTGKTQYF. DNA of the CDR3: TGTGCCAGCAGCTCCACCGGGACAGGGAAGACCCAGTACTTC. The V and J genes are TRBV5-6 and TRBJ2-5, with 9 bases matching TRBD1. This CDR3 region has 14 residues. Per the germline V gene, CDR1 is SGHDT and CDR2 is YYEEEE. Trimming removed 3 bases from V and 6 bases from J; junction bases left unmatched: 6.

The CDR3 bases are TGTGCCAGCAGCTTGGCCGGGTCAGTCAATCAGCCCCAGCATTTT. This codes for CASSLAGSVNQPQHF. V gene TRBV5-4 combines with J gene TRBJ1-5, with D uncertain. The CDR3 contains 15 residues. Trimming stripped 0 bases from V and 3 bases from J, with 10 bases between. The germline gives CDR1 SGHNT, CDR2 YYREEE (reference sequence).

This clone was picked up one time. J is TRBJ1-2 and V is TRBV7-8; D remains ambiguous. This CDR3 is 12 amino acids long. Trimming shortened V by 4 bases and J by 7 bases, and 10 bases separated the two germline ends. The germline CDR1 and CDR2 sequences are SGHVS and FQNEAQ. In DNA form, the CDR3 reads TGTGCCAGCAGCTCTCCGGGCGGTGGCTACACCTTC. The encoded protein is CASSSPGGGYTF.

CDR3 amino acids: CASSLVGRDSFYGYTF. The CDR3 nucleotides read TGTGCCAGCAGCTTGGTGGGACGGGACAGCTTCTATGGCTACACCTTC. V is TRBV5-4 and J is TRBJ1-2, with 7 positions matching TRBD1. The CDR3 is 16 residues long. Germline assignment: CDR1 SGHNT and CDR2 YYREEE (reference sequence). The trim removed 0 bases at V and 4 bases at J, leaving 9 bases unmatched.

The chain joins TRBV27 to TRBJ1-1; no clear D gene. With 3 bases removed from V and 4 bases from J, the gap between germline ends came to 9 bases. This CDR3 spans 13 amino acids. CDR1 and CDR2 from the germline V gene are MNHEY and SMNVEV (reference sequence). The CDR3 sequence is CASSLGRRTEAFF. The CDR3 nucleotides are TGTGCCAGCAGTTTGGGTCGGCGCACTGAAGCTTTCTTT.

Written as DNA, the CDR3 is TGTGCCAGCAGACCTGACTTACTATCGACGAACACTGAAGCTTTCTTT. This codes for CASRPDLLSTNTEAFF. The chain has TRBV9 and TRBJ1-1, with no clear D. V was cut by 5 bases and J by 1 base, with 18 bases left in between. This CDR3 has 16 residues. Germline-derived CDR1 and CDR2 are SGDLS and YYNGEE.

By its share, this clone is medium-sized (0.01 to 0.1%). The rearrangement joins TRBV6-5 to TRBJ1-5, with TRBD1 as a possible D gene (5 bases). This CDR3 has 15 residues. Germline V CDR1 and CDR2: MNHEY, SVGAGI. V was pared by 9 bases and J by 0 bases, with 15 bases between. In DNA form, the CDR3 reads TGTGCCAGTACCGGGGCCGCCAATAGCAATCAGCCCCAGCATTTT. Its protein is CASTGAANSNQPQHF.

The chain couples TRBV7-9 to TRBJ1-4, with 7 bases identical to TRBD1. CDR1 SEHNR and CDR2 FQNEAQ come from the germline V gene (reference sequence). Trimming took 5 bases from V and 6 from J; bases not matched to a gene: 9. This CDR3 is built from 15 residues. Written as DNA, the CDR3 is TGTGCCAGCAGCCACCGGAGAGGGGGCGATGAAAAACTGTTTTTT. This gives the protein CASSHRRGGDEKLFF.

The chain joins TRBV29-1 to TRBJ2-3, with D possibly matching TRBD1 (6 bases). The germline gives CDR1 SQVTM, CDR2 ANQGSEA. V lost 8 bases and J lost 4, with 13 bases in between. This CDR3 is 12 amino acids long. The CDR3 sequence: CSSLGGPDTQYF. In DNA, the CDR3 is TGCAGCTCTTTAGGGGGTCCAGATACGCAGTATTTT.